The rows below give T cell receptor beta chains drawn from one sample of a study of OX40 agonist ivuxolimab in advanced cancers. Method: immunoSEQ multiplex PCR; TCRdb's copy keeps in-frame clones and lacks some. The top ten hold about 7.3% of the sample, which has tens of thousands of clones, 81% seen once. The source was CD4+ or CD8+ T cells sorted from blood, collected in a trial of the OX40 agonist ivuxolimab. Receptors originate from an adult with an advanced solid tumor such as melanoma, head and neck, liver or kidney cancer. CDR3s include the opening cysteine and the closing phenylalanine or tryptophan. Fields, in order: V gene, J gene, clone size, D gene, CDR3 DNA, CDR3 protein. The D gene is left open where the match is weak. The size of a clone is reported for some rows only, either as once, few or many, or as a class for expanded clones.

>TRBV7-9|TRBJ1-1|-|-
TGTGCCAGCACCTTCACTCAGGGCGGCACTGAAGCTTTCTTT
CASTFTQGGTEAFF
>TRBV7-9|TRBJ2-7|-|-
TGTGCCAGCAGCTTTATAACGGACCGCCAGGGAGTGCAGTACTTC
CASSFITDRQGVQYF
>TRBV19|TRBJ1-2|few|-
TGTGCCAGTACTCCCTCGGCAGCTAACTATGGCTACACCTTC
CASTPSAANYGYTF
>TRBV4-1|TRBJ1-2|-|-
TGCGCCAGCAGCCAAGTAGCCAACTTCTATGGCTACACCTTC
CASSQVANFYGYTF
>TRBV7-9|TRBJ2-7|-|TRBD2
TGTGCCAGCAGCCCCCTAAGCGGGGACTACGAGCAGTACTTC
CASSPLSGDYEQYF
>TRBV5-6|TRBJ1-4|-|-
TGTGCCAGCAGCTTGTTCGTCAGGGACGAAAAACTGTTTTTT
CASSLFVRDEKLFF
>TRBV6-1|TRBJ2-7|once|-
TGTGCCAGCAGTGAAACGGTCTACGAGCAGTACTTC
CASSETVYEQYF
>TRBV13|TRBJ1-1|-|-
TGTGCCAGCAGCTTACGCTCCACTGAAGCTTTCTTT
CASSLRSTEAFF
>TRBV20-1|TRBJ2-1|-|-
TGCAGTGCTAGACAGGCTAATGAGCAGTTCTTC
CSARQANEQFF
>TRBV7-9|TRBJ1-6|-|-
TGTGCCAGCAGCTTTCTCGGGACCAAGGATAATTCACCCCTCCACTTT
CASSFLGTKDNSPLHF
>TRBV18|TRBJ1-1|-|-
TGTGCCAGCTCACCTTCCGCCAACCGCAACACTGAAGCTTTCTTT
CASSPSANRNTEAFF
>TRBV11-2|TRBJ2-2|-|-
TGTGCCAGCGGGAGAAACACCGGGGAGCTGTTTTTT
CASGRNTGELFF
>TRBV11-3|TRBJ2-5|-|TRBD2
TGTGCCAGCAGCCCGGGGGTGGAGTCGATGGGTAGCGGGAGAGAGACCCAGTACTTC
CASSPGVESMGSGRETQYF
>TRBV30|TRBJ2-1|few|-
TGTGCCTGGACAGGGCTTGGTGAGCAGTTCTTC
CAWTGLGEQFF
>TRBV5-5|TRBJ1-4|-|-
TGTGCCAGCAGCCGCGGGGTGTTCGATGAAAAACTGTTTTTT
CASSRGVFDEKLFF
>TRBV5-1|TRBJ1-6|-|-
TGCGCCAGCAGCTTGGACGGGGCAGATAATTCACCCCTCCACTTT
CASSLDGADNSPLHF
>TRBV27|TRBJ1-2|-|-
TGTGCCAGCAGTTTAGGGGGGTTCTATGGCTACACCTTC
CASSLGGFYGYTF
>TRBV11-2|TRBJ2-7|-|TRBD2
TGTGCCAGCAGCTTAGGACTAGCGGAAGGATACGAGCAGTACTTC
CASSLGLAEGYEQYF
>TRBV19|TRBJ2-5|once|-
TGTGCCAGTGGGGGGACTCAAGAGACCCAGTACTTC
CASGGTQETQYF
>TRBV28|TRBJ1-1|-|-
TGTGCCAGCAGTTTATTCCAGGACAACACTGAAGCTTTCTTT
CASSLFQDNTEAFF
>TRBV7-2|TRBJ1-3|-|-
TGTGCCAGCAGCTTAGTACCTGACGGGGGAAACACCATATATTTT
CASSLVPDGGNTIYF
>TRBV6-4|TRBJ2-7|-|-
TGTGCCAGCAGTGAAGGCCCTGGGGCCTACGAGCAGTACTTC
CASSEGPGAYEQYF
>TRBV7-9|TRBJ2-3|-|-
TGTGCCAGCAGCCTCCGACTAGTAGCTTACGCAGATACGCAGTATTTT
CASSLRLVAYADTQYF
>TRBV6-1|TRBJ2-7|-|-
TGTGCCAGCGAGACTCTTCAAAACTACGAGCAGTACTTC
CASETLQNYEQYF
>TRBV6-6|TRBJ2-1|-|-
TGTGCCAGCAGTTTTACTGATGCAATGGGGCAGTTCTTC
CASSFTDAMGQFF
>TRBV7-6|TRBJ2-2|once|TRBD1
TGTGCCAGCAGCCAAGAGACAGGGGCGAACACCGGGGAGCTGTTTTTT
CASSQETGANTGELFF
>TRBV10-3|TRBJ2-2|once|TRBD2
TGTGCCACAGCCATTGCAGCGGGAGGGGGAGGAACCGGGGAGCTGTTTTTT
CATAIAAGGGGTGELFF
>TRBV2|TRBJ1-1|-|-
TGTGCCAGCAGTGTGGGGGAGAACACTGAAGCTTTCTTT
CASSVGENTEAFF
>TRBV29-1|TRBJ2-1|-|-
TGCAGCGTTGAGGGAAAGGGGGTCCGACTACTAGAGAATGAGCAGTTCTTC
CSVEGKGVRLLENEQFF
>TRBV11-1|TRBJ1-1|-|-
TGTGCCAGCAGCTACCAGAGGGACACTGAAGCTTTCTTT
CASSYQRDTEAFF
>TRBV28|TRBJ1-1|once|-
TGTGCCAGCACCGACGGACAAGCCACTGAAGCTTTCTTT
CASTDGQATEAFF
>TRBV19|TRBJ2-1|-|-
TGTGCCAGTAGTATAGACGGAGGGGGCTCCTACAATGAGCAGTTCTTC
CASSIDGGGSYNEQFF
>TRBV6-4|TRBJ1-2|-|-
TGTGCCAGCAGTGACTCGCGAGTCGGCTATGGCTACACCTTC
CASSDSRVGYGYTF
>TRBV19|TRBJ2-3|-|-
TGTGCCAGCAAGCGGGCACTCACAGATACGCAGTATTTT
CASKRALTDTQYF
>TRBV9|TRBJ1-1|-|-
TGTGCCAGCAGCGTAGCCGGACATCCGAACACTGAAGCTTTCTTT
CASSVAGHPNTEAFF
>TRBV27|TRBJ2-5|-|-
TGTGCCAGCAGTCCACGACCCACCCGGGACCAGTACTTC
CASSPRPTRDQYF
>TRBV11-1|TRBJ1-3|-|TRBD1
TGTGCCAGCAGCCGAACAGGGGACTCTGGAAACACCATATATTTT
CASSRTGDSGNTIYF
>TRBV9|TRBJ1-6|-|-
TGTGCCAGCAGGGGACAAGTCGGGTCTAGTTCACCCCTCCACTTT
CASRGQVGSSSPLHF
>TRBV29-1|TRBJ2-3|-|-
TGCAGCGTCCAGGGCCATGGCGGCAGCACAGATACGCAGTATTTT
CSVQGHGGSTDTQYF
>TRBV27|TRBJ1-4|-|TRBD1
TGTGCCAGCAGTTTATCGAAGGACAGGGGGCAATCGAAAAAACTGTTTTTT
CASSLSKDRGQSKKLFF
>TRBV7-8|TRBJ2-1|once|-
TGTGCCAGCAGCCGGATTAGCGGTTCGGGGAAGGGGGAGCAGTTCTTC
CASSRISGSGKGEQFF
>TRBV12-5|TRBJ2-1|-|-
TGTGCTAGTGGTTCCTCAGCGGAAAAATCCTACAATGAGCAGTTCTTC
CASGSSAEKSYNEQFF
>TRBV11-1|TRBJ1-5|-|-
TGTGCCAGCATGCAACGGTGCAATCAGCCCCAGCATTTT
CASMQRCNQPQHF